This TCR beta chain is from a study of neurological immune-mediated disorders. Study-wide results and caveats: Private repertoires in all groups were suggested by the absence of shared CDR3 amino acid sequences among expanded clones across subjects.

TCRdb analysed the 5' RACE reads with MiXCR anew, one entry per CDR3 protein. The table lists under 85,000 distinct CDR3 sequences, around 14% of them singletons. Ten or more counts support this clonotype. The target antigen is unknown. Healthy control samples came from blood bank volunteers in Maryland, USA. PBMCs stored at -80 C, numbering 2 million, were the origin of the unsorted libraries. The clonotype originates from a woman aged 50 to 65 in good health. The sample was PBMCs.

CDR3 loop: CSVPPRGQNIQYF. CDR3 nucleotide sequence: TGCAGCGTCCCCCCGCGGGGGCAAAACATTCAGTACTTC. The gene calls are TRBV29-1 and TRBJ2-4; D might be TRBD2 (7 bases). Per the germline V gene, CDR1 is SQVTM and CDR2 is ANQGSEA. CDR3 length equals 13 residues. Trimming left V 6 bases short and J 5 bases short, with 14 bases between.